These T cell receptor beta chains were read from a single sample in a study of blood T cells in healthy people across ages. Using its own MiXCR run on the 5' RACE reads, TCRdb lists one record per CDR3 protein. This table has about 810,000 distinct CDR3 sequences, 36% appearing once. The specimen was blood. The receptors were gathered from a man between 18 and 35 years old in good health. CDR3s include the opening cysteine and the closing phenylalanine or tryptophan. The D gene is left open where the match is weak. A row's size may be missing; if present it is once, few, many or a size class.

size: -; V: TRBV7-9; J: TRBJ1-1; D: TRBD1; length: 14; DNA: TGTGCCAGCAGTAGGGACAGGGAGGGCACTGAAGCTTTCTTT; CDR3: CASSRDREGTEAFF
size: -; V: TRBV12-3/TRBV12-4; J: TRBJ2-1; D: TRBD2; length: 15; DNA: TGTGCCAGCAGTCCGACTAGCGGGGGGGCGGGTGAGCAGTTCTTC; CDR3: CASSPTSGGAGEQFF
size: -; V: TRBV12-5; J: TRBJ1-1; D: -; length: 14; DNA: TGTGCTAGTGGTTTGGGGGGTGGAAACACTGAAGCTTTCTTT; CDR3: CASGLGGGNTEAFF
size: once; V: TRBV24-1; J: TRBJ2-3; D: -; length: 15; DNA: TGTGCCACCAGTGGGAACGGGCAGGGTAAGAATACGCAGTATTTT; CDR3: CATSGNGQGKNTQYF
size: -; V: TRBV15; J: TRBJ1-2; D: -; length: 14; DNA: TGTGCCACCAGCAGAGATCAAGGGACACTTGGCTACACCTTC; CDR3: CATSRDQGTLGYTF
size: few; V: TRBV12-3/TRBV12-4; J: TRBJ1-1; D: TRBD1; length: 12; DNA: TGTGCCAGTCGGGACAGGGATTCTGAAGCTTTCTTT; CDR3: CASRDRDSEAFF
size: few; V: TRBV28; J: TRBJ2-1; D: -; length: 14; DNA: TGTGCCAGCAGTCTCTTGGGAGTTCTCAATGAGCAGTTCTTC; CDR3: CASSLLGVLNEQFF
size: few; V: TRBV7-2; J: TRBJ2-7; D: -; length: 14; DNA: TGTGCCAGCAGCTTATCAGGGGCCCCCTACGAGCAGTACTTC; CDR3: CASSLSGAPYEQYF
size: -; V: TRBV21-1; J: TRBJ1-4; D: -; length: 14; DNA: TGTGCCAGCAGGCAAGGGACAGGGGTTGAAAAACTGTTTTTT; CDR3: CASRQGTGVEKLFF
size: many; V: TRBV7-8; J: TRBJ2-5; D: -; length: 13; DNA: TGTGCCAGCAGCTTAATGCAGGAAGAGACCCAGTACTTC; CDR3: CASSLMQEETQYF